Below are 24 T cell receptor beta chains sequenced from a single sample in a study of CD8+ T cells in alopecia areata. Specified treatment: oral pan-JAK inhibitor, 5-10 mg twice daily. It was cDNA, reverse transcribed from extracted RNA, that served as the sequencing template. This table comes from immunoSEQ multiplex PCR, and its TCRdb copy is limited to in-frame clones, with some not included. The sample carries about 190,000 clones, 60% recorded once. The specimen was CD4+ T cells sorted from blood, collected at week 4, from a patient treated with tofacitinib. These receptor sequences come from a human donor with alopecia areata.

This chain links TRBV18 with TRBJ2-2; 7 nucleotides line up with TRBD1. The CDR3 has 16 residues. Germline trimming cut 3 bases from V and 9 bases from J; bases unmatched to any gene: 13. Germline CDR1 and CDR2: KGHSH and LQKENI. The CDR3 is CASSPGTAMIDRELFF. The CDR3 DNA reads TGTGCCAGCTCACCTGGGACAGCGATGATCGATCGGGAGCTGTTTTTT.

V and J are TRBV11-1 and TRBJ2-2; D perhaps matches TRBD1 (6 bases). The CDR3 length is 13 residues. Germline V gene lookup returns CDR1 SGHAT and CDR2 FQDESV (reference sequence). V was trimmed by 5 bases and J by 7 bases, leaving 11 bases between them. CDR3 nucleotide sequence: TGTGCCAGCAGCCCCGAGGGGGACGGGGAGCTGTTTTTT. It encodes CASSPEGDGELFF.

This clone appeared a few times. This chain's CDR3 is CASSYRVSYGYTF. For the CDR3, the DNA is TGTGCCAGCAGCTACAGGGTATCGTATGGCTACACCTTC. The rearrangement uses TRBV2 and TRBJ1-2, with D maybe TRBD1 (6 bases). Germline V gives CDR1 SNHLY, CDR2 FYNNEI. The germline V and J ends were trimmed by 6 bases and 5 bases, with 13 bases remaining between them. This CDR3 has 13 residues. The complete variable domain, with remaining parts taken from reference TRBV2 and TRBJ1-2, reads EPEVTQTPSHQVTQMGQEVILRCVPISNHLYFYWYRQILGQKVEFLVSFYNNEISEKSEIFDDQFSVERPDGSNFTLKIRSTKLEDSAMYFCASSYRVSYGYTFGSGTRLTVV.

The chain's CDR3 is CASTGTNTDTQYF. DNA of the CDR3: TGTGCCAGCACCGGGACAAACACAGATACGCAGTATTTT. The chain is built from TRBV9 and TRBJ2-3; possibly TRBD1 for D (6 bases). The germline gives CDR1 SGDLS, CDR2 YYNGEE. The germline V and J ends were trimmed by 6 bases and 2 bases, with 10 bases remaining between them. The CDR3 is made up of 13 amino acids.

The chain recombines TRBV6-6 with TRBJ2-7; 9 positions match TRBD1. Trimming at V came to 8 bases and at J to 5 bases, leaving 7 bases not matched to a gene. CDR1 is MNHNY, CDR2 SVGAGI, per germline (reference sequence). The length of the CDR3 is 13 residues. The CDR3 DNA follows: TGTGCCAGCCGAGGGACAGGGATTCACGAGCAGTACTTC. Protein sequence: CASRGTGIHEQYF.

The V call is TRBV19, the J call TRBJ1-2, with unresolved D. The CDR3 is 12 residues long. Trimming took off 5 bases at V and 6 bases at J, with 10 bases between the two ends. Germline-derived CDR1 and CDR2 are LNHDA and SQIVND (reference sequence). The DNA for the CDR3 is TGTGCCAGTAGTGCCAATAAGGATGGCTACACCTTC. The encoded protein is CASSANKDGYTF.

Here the CDR3 DNA reads TGTGCCAGCAGCTTAGGGGCCGCAGATACGCAGTATTTT. This translates into CASSLGAADTQYF. The chain carries TRBV13 and TRBJ2-3; D call uncertain. In germline, CDR1 is PRHDT, CDR2 FYEKMQ (reference sequence). The V and J ends lost 0 bases and 4 bases respectively, with 5 bases between them. The CDR3 is 13 residues long. Using reference TRBV13 and TRBJ2-3 for the parts outside the CDR3, the full variable domain is AAGVIQSPRHLIKEKRETATLKCYPIPRHDTVYWYQQGPGQDPQFLISFYEKMQSDKGSIPDRFSAQQFSDYHSELNMSSLELGDSALYFCASSLGAADTQYFGPGTRLTVL.

The rearrangement links TRBV28 to TRBJ2-5; D is unclear. Germline CDR1 is MDHEN and CDR2 is SYDVKM. With 3 bases removed from V and 2 bases from J, the gap between germline ends came to 13 bases. The CDR3 length is 15 residues. The CDR3 sequence: CASSLVDHGQETQYF. CDR3 nucleotide sequence: TGTGCCAGCAGTTTGGTGGACCACGGTCAAGAGACCCAGTACTTC.

CDR3 loop: CASSPGITETQYF. The DNA for the CDR3 is TGTGCCAGCTCACCAGGGATCACCGAGACCCAGTACTTC. The chain carries TRBV18 and TRBJ2-5; D is uncertain. The CDR3 is made up of 13 amino acids. V lost 2 bases to trimming and J lost 5 bases, with 9 bases between them. Germline-derived CDR1 and CDR2 are KGHSH and LQKENI.

This sequence joins TRBV29-1 and TRBJ1-2; 8 bases fit TRBD1. Germline CDR1 SQVTM, CDR2 ANQGSEA. The CDR3 sequence is 12 residues long. V lost 1 base, J lost 7 bases, and 2 bases stayed unmatched. CDR3 sequence: CSVEGQGIGYTF. In nucleotides, the CDR3 is TGCAGCGTTGAAGGACAGGGGATTGGCTACACCTTC.

This rearrangement joins TRBV10-3 to TRBJ2-3; 7 positions match TRBD2. Germline V gives CDR1 ENHRY, CDR2 SYGVKD. The V segment lost 3 bases and the J segment 4 bases; nucleotides outside the gene matches: 10. The CDR3 loop spans 16 amino acids. In DNA form, the CDR3 reads TGTGCCATCAGTGAAAGAGCGGGAATGGAGTCAGATACGCAGTATTTT. Residues: CAISERAGMESDTQYF.

The rearrangement joins TRBV18 to TRBJ2-7; D is perhaps TRBD1 or TRBD2 (5 bases each). Germline V CDR1 and CDR2: KGHSH, LQKENI. Trimming pared 3 bases from V and 3 bases from J, leaving 9 bases between. The CDR3 loop spans 13 amino acids. Written as DNA, the CDR3 is TGTGCCAGCTCACCGGGACCTAACTACGAGCAGTACTTC. It codes for CASSPGPNYEQYF.

The rearrangement joins TRBV29-1 to TRBJ2-5; 10 bases fit TRBD2. The CDR3 spans 15 residues. The V gene's germline CDR1 is SQVTM and CDR2 ANQGSEA. J lost 5 bases, V lost 5 bases, and 11 bases had no gene match. For the CDR3, the DNA is TGCAGCGTTCTAATTAGCGGGAGGTTAGGGGAGACCCAGTACTTC. Encoded protein: CSVLISGRLGETQYF.

Points on this clone: This sample includes further DNA sequences coding for the same CDR3. The J gene is TRBJ2-7, the V gene TRBV5-1; TRBD2 is a possible D gene (5 bases). Germline V CDR1 and CDR2: SGHRS, YFSETQ. The CDR3 runs to 12 residues. The V and J ends lost 4 bases and 4 bases respectively, with 9 bases between them. The CDR3 reads CASSQDLYEQYF. The CDR3 bases are TGCGCCAGCAGCCAGGACTTGTACGAGCAGTACTTC.

This rearrangement joins TRBV4-2 to TRBJ2-3; 7 bases are shared with TRBD2. The CDR3 is made up of 16 amino acids. CDR1 is LGHNA, CDR2 YNFKEQ, per germline. V lost 4 bases to trimming and J lost 5 bases; unmatched junction nucleotides: 12. DNA of the CDR3: TGTGCCAGCAGCCTCAGACTAGCCCCAGCGGGAGATACGCAGTATTTT. It translates to CASSLRLAPAGDTQYF.

CDR3 residues: CAWTGLYEQYF. CDR3 nucleotide sequence: TGTGCCTGGACGGGACTCTACGAGCAGTACTTC. This rearrangement joins TRBV30 to TRBJ2-7, with a weak D call TRBD2 (6 bases). The CDR3 contains 11 residues. With 4 bases removed from V and 3 bases from J, the gap between germline ends came to 7 bases. Germline V gene sequence: CDR1 GTSNPN, CDR2 SVGIG (reference sequence).

This clone was counted between two and nine times. The rearrangement links TRBV10-3 to TRBJ1-1; 7 bases line up with TRBD1. The CDR3 loop spans 13 amino acids. CDR1 ENHRY and CDR2 SYGVKD come from the germline V gene. The junction had 5 bases not matched to a gene; V was cut back by 6 bases and J by 4 bases. CDR3 loop: CAIRGQVFTEAFF. In DNA, the CDR3 is TGTGCCATCAGAGGACAGGTTTTCACTGAAGCTTTCTTT.

The chain is built from TRBV30 and TRBJ1-1; D is unclear. CDR3 length: 14 amino acids. V was pared by 0 bases and J by 5 bases, with 13 bases between. The germline CDR1 and CDR2 sequences are GTSNPN and SVGIG (reference sequence). The CDR3 protein is CAWSVGVWVTEAFF. The CDR3 nucleotides read TGTGCCTGGAGTGTCGGGGTGTGGGTTACTGAAGCTTTCTTT.

This clone has just a few counts. V is TRBV19 and J is TRBJ1-4; a weak D match, TRBD1 (5 bases). This CDR3 has 16 amino acids. Germline V lookup: CDR1 LNHDA, CDR2 SQIVND (reference sequence). Trimming cost V 2 bases and J 11 bases, with 21 bases left between them. In DNA, the CDR3 is TGTGCCAGTAGTATACGGATTTTGGGGGTAATGAGGAAACTGTTTTTT. Encoded protein: CASSIRILGVMRKLFF.

This chain uses TRBV30 with TRBJ2-7; weak D call: TRBD1 (6 bases). The CDR3 sequence is 12 residues long. Trimming stripped 8 bases from V and 5 bases from J, with 16 bases between. Germline V gives CDR1 GTSNPN, CDR2 SVGIG (reference sequence). DNA for the CDR3: TGTGCCCTAGGGCCAGGGGCCCACGAGCAGTACTTC. Its translation is CALGPGAHEQYF.

This clone was recorded a few times. The chain couples TRBV5-1 to TRBJ2-3; TRBD1 is a possible D gene (6 bases). The CDR3 has 15 residues. The germline V and J ends were trimmed by 4 bases and 2 bases, with 14 bases remaining between them. Germline CDR1 is SGHRS and CDR2 is YFSETQ. The DNA of the CDR3 is TGCGCCAGCAGCCCCCTAGGACAGTTCACAGATACGCAGTATTTT. It specifies CASSPLGQFTDTQYF.

The chain employs TRBV27 and TRBJ2-1, with 11 positions matching TRBD1. Germline V gene sequence: CDR1 MNHEY, CDR2 SMNVEV (reference sequence). This CDR3 region has 13 residues. Trimming cost V 6 bases and J 6 bases; bases outside gene matches: 1. The CDR3: CASRGTGGNEQFF. The CDR3, as DNA: TGTGCCAGCAGGGGGACAGGGGGCAATGAGCAGTTCTTC.

This clone appeared a few times. This chain uses TRBV6-6 with TRBJ2-7, with 9 nucleotides matching TRBD2. Germline CDR1 and CDR2: MNHNY and SVGAGI (reference sequence). Trimming cost V 4 bases and J 0 bases; bases outside gene matches: 7. This CDR3 is 16 amino acids long. The DNA for the CDR3 is TGTGCCAGCAGTTGGGTGGTTAGCGGGAGCTCCTACGAGCAGTACTTC. Translation gives CASSWVVSGSSYEQYF.

The V gene is TRBV7-2, the J gene TRBJ1-1; TRBD1 might be the D (5 bases). The CDR3 is made up of 13 amino acids. Germline V gives CDR1 SGHTA, CDR2 FQGNSA. Deletions cut 3 bases from V and 3 bases from J, with 8 bases between. CDR3 in DNA: TGTGCCAGCAGCTTTATGGGGGACACTGAAGCTTTCTTT. Residues: CASSFMGDTEAFF.